This T cell receptor (beta chain) was obtained from a study of blood T cells in healthy people across ages. Study-wide findings and caveats: There were more naive CD4+ cells and higher diversity in long-lived donors than in aged donors.

Germline CDR1 is MNHEY and CDR2 is SVGAGI. This CDR3 contains 16 residues. Note on this clonotype: The antigen remains unidentified. One end of the junction varies from germline; a read error may be responsible.

A second PCR, run for 7 to 11 cycles, used a sample-barcoded 5' primer plus a J-beta primer mix. Every sample gave at least 2.5 million paired-end reads containing CDR3. TCRdb recomputed calls from the 5' RACE reads with MiXCR, one row per CDR3 protein. This sample has more than 1,400,000 distinct CDR3 sequences, with roughly 40% found just once. Caucasian individuals from Russia who were healthy and aged roughly 6 to 95 acted as donors. The receptor was isolated from a woman aged 18-29 years in good health. Sequencing was done on a sample of blood. The rearrangement links TRBV6-5 to TRBJ2-1; D possibly corresponds to TRBD2 (6 bases). The CDR3 here is CASREADGTPYNEQVF. CDR3 coding DNA: TGTGCCAGCAGGGAGGCTGACGGGACTCCCTACAATGAGCAGGTCTTC.